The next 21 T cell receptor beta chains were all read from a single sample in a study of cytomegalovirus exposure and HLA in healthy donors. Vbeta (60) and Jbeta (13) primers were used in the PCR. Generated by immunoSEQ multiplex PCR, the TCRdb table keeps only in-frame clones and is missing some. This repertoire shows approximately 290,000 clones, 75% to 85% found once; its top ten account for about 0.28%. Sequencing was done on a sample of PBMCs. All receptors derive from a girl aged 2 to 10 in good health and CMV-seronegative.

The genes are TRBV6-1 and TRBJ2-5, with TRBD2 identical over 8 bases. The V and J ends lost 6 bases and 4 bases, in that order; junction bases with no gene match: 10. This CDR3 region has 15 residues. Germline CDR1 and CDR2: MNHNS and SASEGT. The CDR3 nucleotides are TGTGCCAGCAGGGATAGCGGGAATTCCCGAGAGACCCAGTACTTC. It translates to CASRDSGNSRETQYF.

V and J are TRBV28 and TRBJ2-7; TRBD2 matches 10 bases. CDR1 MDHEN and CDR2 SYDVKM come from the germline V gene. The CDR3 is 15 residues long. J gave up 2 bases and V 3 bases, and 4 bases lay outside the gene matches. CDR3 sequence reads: CASSLPSGGPYEQYF. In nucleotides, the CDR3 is TGTGCCAGCAGTTTGCCTAGCGGGGGCCCCTACGAGCAGTACTTC.

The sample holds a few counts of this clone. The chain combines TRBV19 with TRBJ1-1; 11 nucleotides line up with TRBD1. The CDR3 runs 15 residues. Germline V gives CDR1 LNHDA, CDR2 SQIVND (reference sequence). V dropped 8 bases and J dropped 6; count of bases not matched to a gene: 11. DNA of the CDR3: TGTGCCAGTTGTGGACAGGGGGCAGGGTCGGCTGAAGCTTTCTTT. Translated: CASCGQGAGSAEAFF. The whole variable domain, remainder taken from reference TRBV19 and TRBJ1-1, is DGGITQSPKYLFRKEGQNVTLSCEQNLNHDAMYWYRQDPGQGLRLIYYSQIVNDFQKGDIAEGYSVSREKKESFPLTVTSAQKNPTAFYLCASCGQGAGSAEAFFGQGTRLTVV.

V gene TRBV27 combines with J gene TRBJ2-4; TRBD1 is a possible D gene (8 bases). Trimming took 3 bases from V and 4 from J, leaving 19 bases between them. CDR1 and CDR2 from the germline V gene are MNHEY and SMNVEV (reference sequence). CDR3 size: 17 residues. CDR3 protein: CASSFYPDRGGKNIQYF. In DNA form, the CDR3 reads TGTGCCAGCAGTTTCTATCCCGACAGGGGAGGGAAAAACATTCAGTACTTC.

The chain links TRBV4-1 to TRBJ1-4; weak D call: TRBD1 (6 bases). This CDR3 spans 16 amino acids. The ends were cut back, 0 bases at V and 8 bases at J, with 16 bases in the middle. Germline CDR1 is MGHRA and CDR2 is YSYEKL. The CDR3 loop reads CASSQDFRTVKEKLFF. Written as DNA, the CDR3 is TGCGCCAGCAGCCAAGACTTCAGGACAGTTAAGGAAAAACTGTTTTTT.

Here the CDR3 reads CATSRVPLGLWHGEQFF. Written as DNA, the CDR3 is TGTGCCACCAGCAGAGTGCCATTGGGGCTTTGGCATGGTGAGCAGTTCTTC. The chain joins TRBV15 to TRBJ2-1; D may be TRBD1 (5 bases). Germline assignment: CDR1 LNHNV and CDR2 YYDKDF (reference sequence). Deletions cut 1 base from V and 9 bases from J, with 22 bases between. The CDR3 spans 17 residues.

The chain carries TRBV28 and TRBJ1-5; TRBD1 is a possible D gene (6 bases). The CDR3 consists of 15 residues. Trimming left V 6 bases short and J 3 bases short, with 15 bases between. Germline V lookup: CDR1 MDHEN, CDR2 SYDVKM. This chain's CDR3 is CASSSFGQHNQPQHF. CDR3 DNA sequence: TGTGCCAGCAGCTCTTTCGGACAGCACAATCAGCCCCAGCATTTT.

The CDR3 sequence: CASNVGGNTEAFF. CDR3 DNA: TGTGCCAGCAACGTCGGGGGTAACACTGAAGCTTTCTTT. The chain uses TRBV2 and TRBJ1-1; possible D gene TRBD1, 5 bases. V shed 7 bases and J shed 2 bases, with 11 bases lying between them. This CDR3 spans 13 amino acids. Germline assignment: CDR1 SNHLY and CDR2 FYNNEI.

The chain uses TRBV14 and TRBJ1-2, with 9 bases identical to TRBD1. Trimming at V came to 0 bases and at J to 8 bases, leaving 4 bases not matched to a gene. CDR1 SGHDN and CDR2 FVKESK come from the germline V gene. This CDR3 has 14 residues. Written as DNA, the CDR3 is TGTGCCAGCAGCCAAGACCAGGACAGGGGAGGCTACACCTTC. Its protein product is CASSQDQDRGGYTF.

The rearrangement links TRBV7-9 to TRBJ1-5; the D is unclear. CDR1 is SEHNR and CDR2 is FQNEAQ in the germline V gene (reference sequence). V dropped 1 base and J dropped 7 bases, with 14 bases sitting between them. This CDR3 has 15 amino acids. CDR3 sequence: CASSLGVRAGQPQHF. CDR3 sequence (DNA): TGTGCCAGCAGCTTAGGCGTAAGGGCGGGACAGCCCCAGCATTTT.

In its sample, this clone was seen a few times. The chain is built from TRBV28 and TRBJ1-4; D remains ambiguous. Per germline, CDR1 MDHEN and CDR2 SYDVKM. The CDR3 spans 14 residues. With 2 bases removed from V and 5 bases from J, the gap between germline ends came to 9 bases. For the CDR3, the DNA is TGTGCCAGCAGTTTAGAGGTCACGAATGAAAAACTGTTTTTT. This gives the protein CASSLEVTNEKLFF.

This chain's CDR3 is CASSEAPQGNPTDTQYF. The CDR3 DNA reads as TGTGCCAGCAGTGAAGCGCCACAGGGTAACCCCACAGATACGCAGTATTTT. The J gene is TRBJ2-3, the V gene TRBV6-1, with D possibly being TRBD1 (6 bases). Per germline, CDR1 MNHNS and CDR2 SASEGT. V shed 0 bases and J shed 2 bases, with 15 bases lying between them. This CDR3 has 17 amino acids.

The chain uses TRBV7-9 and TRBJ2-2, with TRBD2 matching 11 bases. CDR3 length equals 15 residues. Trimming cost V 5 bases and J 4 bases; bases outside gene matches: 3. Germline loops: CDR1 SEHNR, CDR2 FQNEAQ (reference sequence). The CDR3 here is CASSPTSGSTGELFF. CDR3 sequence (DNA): TGTGCCAGCAGCCCCACTAGCGGGAGCACCGGGGAGCTGTTTTTT.

The CDR3, as DNA: TGCGCCAGCAGCCAAGATGAGACAACAAACACTGAAGCTTTCTTT. Protein: CASSQDETTNTEAFF. This sequence joins TRBV4-1 and TRBJ1-1; D uncertain. The V gene lost 0 bases and the J gene lost 2 bases, with 10 bases spanning the gap. The CDR3 runs to 15 residues. Germline CDR1 and CDR2: MGHRA and YSYEKL.

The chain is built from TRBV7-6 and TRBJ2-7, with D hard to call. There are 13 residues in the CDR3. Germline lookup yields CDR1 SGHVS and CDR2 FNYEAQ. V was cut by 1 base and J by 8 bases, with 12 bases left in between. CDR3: CASSLGAGYQQYF. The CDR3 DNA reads TGTGCCAGCAGCTTAGGTGCCGGTTACCAGCAGTACTTC.

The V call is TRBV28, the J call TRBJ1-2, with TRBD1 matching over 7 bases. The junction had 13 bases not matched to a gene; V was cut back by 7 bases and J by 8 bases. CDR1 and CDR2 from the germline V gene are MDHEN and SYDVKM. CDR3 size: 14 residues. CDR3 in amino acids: CASTQEVGGGGYTF. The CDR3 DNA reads TGTGCCAGCACCCAAGAGGTAGGGGGCGGAGGCTACACCTTC.

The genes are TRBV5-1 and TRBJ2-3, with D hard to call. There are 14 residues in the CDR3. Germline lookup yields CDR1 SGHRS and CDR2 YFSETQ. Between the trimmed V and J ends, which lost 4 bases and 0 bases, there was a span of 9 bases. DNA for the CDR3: TGCGCCAGCAGCGTAGTTATTAGCACAGATACGCAGTATTTT. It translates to CASSVVISTDTQYF.

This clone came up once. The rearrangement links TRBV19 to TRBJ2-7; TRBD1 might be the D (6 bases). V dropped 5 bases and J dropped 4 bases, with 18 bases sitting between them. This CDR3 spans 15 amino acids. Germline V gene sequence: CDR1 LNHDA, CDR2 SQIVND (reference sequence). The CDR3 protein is CASSRIAGQQYEQYF. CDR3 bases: TGTGCCAGTAGTCGGATCGCTGGACAGCAATACGAGCAGTACTTC.

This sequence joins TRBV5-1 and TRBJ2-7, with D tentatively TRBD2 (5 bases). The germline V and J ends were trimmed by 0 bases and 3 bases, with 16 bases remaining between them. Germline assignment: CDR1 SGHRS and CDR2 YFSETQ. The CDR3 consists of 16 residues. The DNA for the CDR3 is TGCGCCAGCAGCTTGGCCCATCACCTAGGAGGCTACGAGCAGTACTTC. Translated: CASSLAHHLGGYEQYF.

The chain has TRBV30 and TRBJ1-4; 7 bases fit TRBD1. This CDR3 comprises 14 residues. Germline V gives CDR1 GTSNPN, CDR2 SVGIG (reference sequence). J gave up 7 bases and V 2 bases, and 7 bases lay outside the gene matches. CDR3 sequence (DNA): TGTGCCTGGAGTACGGGACAGTCGTTTGAAAAACTGTTTTTT. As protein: CAWSTGQSFEKLFF.

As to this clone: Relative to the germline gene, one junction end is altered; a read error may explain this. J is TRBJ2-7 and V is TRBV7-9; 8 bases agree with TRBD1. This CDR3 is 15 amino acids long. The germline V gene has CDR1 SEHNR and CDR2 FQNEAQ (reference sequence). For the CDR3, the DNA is TGTTCCAGCAGCTTCAGGACAGGGTACTCCTACGAGCAGTACTTC. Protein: CSSSFRTGYSYEQYF.